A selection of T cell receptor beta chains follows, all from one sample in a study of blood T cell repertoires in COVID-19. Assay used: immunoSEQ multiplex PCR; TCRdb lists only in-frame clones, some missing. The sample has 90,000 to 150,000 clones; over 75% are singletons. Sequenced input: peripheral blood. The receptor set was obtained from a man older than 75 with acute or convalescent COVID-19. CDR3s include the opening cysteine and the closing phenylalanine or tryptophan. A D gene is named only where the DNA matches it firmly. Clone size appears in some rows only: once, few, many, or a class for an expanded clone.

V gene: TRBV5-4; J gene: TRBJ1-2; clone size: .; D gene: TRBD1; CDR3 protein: CASSLGKGGQGGVGYTF; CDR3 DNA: TGTGCCAGCAGCTTGGGAAAGGGTGGGCAGGGGGGAGTTGGCTACACCTTC
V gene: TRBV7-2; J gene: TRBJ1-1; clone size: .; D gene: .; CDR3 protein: CASSFQVSREAFF; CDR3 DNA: TGTGCCAGCAGCTTCCAAGTGTCCAGGGAAGCTTTCTTT
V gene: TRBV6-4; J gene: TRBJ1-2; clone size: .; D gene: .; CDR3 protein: CASSASGGSNYGYTF; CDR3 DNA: TGTGCCAGCAGTGCCTCGGGGGGATCTAACTATGGCTACACCTTC
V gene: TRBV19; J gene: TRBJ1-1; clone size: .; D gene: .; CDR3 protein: CASTHPQGPRRTEAFF; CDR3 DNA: TGTGCCAGTACCCATCCCCAGGGGCCTCGCCGCACTGAAGCTTTCTTT
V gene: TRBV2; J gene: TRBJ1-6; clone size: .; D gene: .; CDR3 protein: CASSENSGRASPLHF; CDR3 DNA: TGTGCCAGCAGTGAGAATTCAGGGCGCGCATCACCCCTCCACTTT
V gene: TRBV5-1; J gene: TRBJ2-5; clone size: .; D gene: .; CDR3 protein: CASSQPGTGTQETQYF; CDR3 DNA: TGCGCCAGCAGCCAGCCCGGGACTGGAACACAAGAGACCCAGTACTTC
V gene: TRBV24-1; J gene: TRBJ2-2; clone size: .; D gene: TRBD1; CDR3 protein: CATRQGLNTGELFF; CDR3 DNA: TGTGCCACCAGACAGGGGTTGAACACCGGGGAGCTGTTTTTT
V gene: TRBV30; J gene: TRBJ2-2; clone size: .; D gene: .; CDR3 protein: CAWSLTRTVGTGELFF; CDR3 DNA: TGTGCCTGGAGTTTAACCCGGACAGTTGGCACCGGGGAGCTGTTTTTT
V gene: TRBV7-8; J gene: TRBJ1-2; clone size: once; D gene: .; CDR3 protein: CASSSFRDGYTF; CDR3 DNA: TGTGCCAGCAGCTCTTTCCGGGATGGCTACACCTTC
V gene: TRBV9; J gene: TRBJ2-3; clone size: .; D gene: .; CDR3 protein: CASSVDPTRDTQYF; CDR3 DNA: TGTGCCAGCAGCGTAGATCCTACCAGGGATACGCAGTATTTT
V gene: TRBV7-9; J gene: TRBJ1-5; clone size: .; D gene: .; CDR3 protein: CASSLGTFSNQPQHF; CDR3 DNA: TGTGCCAGCAGCTTAGGGACATTTAGCAATCAGCCCCAGCATTTT
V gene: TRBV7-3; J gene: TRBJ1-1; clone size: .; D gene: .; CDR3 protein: CASSLGGLTEAFF; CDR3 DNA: TGTGCCAGCAGCTTGGGGGGGCTCACTGAAGCTTTCTTT
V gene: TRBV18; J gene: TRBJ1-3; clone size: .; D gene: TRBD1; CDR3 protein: CASSPPTRTGSGNTIYF; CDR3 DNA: TGTGCCAGCTCACCACCGACCCGGACAGGGAGTGGAAACACCATATATTTT
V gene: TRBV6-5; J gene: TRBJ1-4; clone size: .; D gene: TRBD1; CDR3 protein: CASSRGQGLGEKLFF; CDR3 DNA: TGTGCCAGCAGTAGGGGACAGGGTTTAGGGGAAAAACTGTTTTTT
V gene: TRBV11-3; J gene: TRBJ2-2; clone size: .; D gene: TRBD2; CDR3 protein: CASSSRLAANTGELFF; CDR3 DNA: TGTGCCAGCAGCTCTAGACTAGCGGCTAACACCGGGGAGCTGTTTTTT
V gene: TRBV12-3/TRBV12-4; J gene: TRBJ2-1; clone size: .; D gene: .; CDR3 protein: CASSLDRIRGQFF; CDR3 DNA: TGTGCCAGCAGTTTAGACCGTATAAGGGGGCAGTTCTTC
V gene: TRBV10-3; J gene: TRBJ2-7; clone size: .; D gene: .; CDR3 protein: CAISEDSNYEQYF; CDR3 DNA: TGTGCCATCAGTGAGGACAGTAACTACGAGCAGTACTTC
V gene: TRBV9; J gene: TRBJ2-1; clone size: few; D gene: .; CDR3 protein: CASSLGQPTSYNEQFF; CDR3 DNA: TGTGCCAGCAGCCTCGGACAGCCTACTTCTTACAATGAGCAGTTCTTC
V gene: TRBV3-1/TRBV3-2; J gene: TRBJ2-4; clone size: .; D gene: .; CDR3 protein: CASSQGLAKNIQYF; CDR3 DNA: TGTGCCAGCAGCCAGGGACTAGCCAAAAACATTCAGTACTTC
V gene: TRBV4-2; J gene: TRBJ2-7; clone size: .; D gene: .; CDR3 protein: CASSRGDSNGPPEQYF; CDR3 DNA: TGTGCCAGCAGCCGGGGCGACTCTAACGGTCCCCCCGAGCAGTACTTC
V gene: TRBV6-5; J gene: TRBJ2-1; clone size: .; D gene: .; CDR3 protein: CASSYSALVFDNEQFF; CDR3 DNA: TGTGCCAGCAGTTACTCGGCACTAGTATTCGACAATGAGCAGTTCTTC
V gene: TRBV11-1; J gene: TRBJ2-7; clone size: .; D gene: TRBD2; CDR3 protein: CASTSGGGGEQYF; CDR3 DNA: TGTGCCAGCACCTCCGGGGGGGGAGGTGAGCAGTACTTC
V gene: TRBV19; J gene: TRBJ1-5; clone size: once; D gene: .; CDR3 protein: CATKGRTSNQPQHF; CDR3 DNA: TGTGCCACTAAGGGGAGGACTAGCAATCAGCCCCAGCATTTT
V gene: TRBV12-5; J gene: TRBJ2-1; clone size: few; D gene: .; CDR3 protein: CASGLSTRIGGEQFF; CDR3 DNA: TGTGCTAGTGGTTTGTCAACTCGGATAGGCGGTGAGCAGTTCTTC
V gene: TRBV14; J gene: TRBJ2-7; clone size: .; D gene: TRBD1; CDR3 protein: CASSQTGGYEQYF; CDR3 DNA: TGTGCCAGCAGCCAGACAGGGGGCTACGAGCAGTACTTC
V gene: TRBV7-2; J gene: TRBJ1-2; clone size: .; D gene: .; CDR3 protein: CASSLAGYDYGYTF; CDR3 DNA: TGTGCCAGCAGCTTGGCAGGGTACGACTATGGCTACACCTTC
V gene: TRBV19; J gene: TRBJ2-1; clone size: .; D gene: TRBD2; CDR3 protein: CASSLGGSSYNEQFF; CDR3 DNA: TGTGCCAGTAGTTTAGGCGGGAGCTCCTACAATGAGCAGTTCTTC
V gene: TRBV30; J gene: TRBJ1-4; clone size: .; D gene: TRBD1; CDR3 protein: CAWDRGGTNEKLFF; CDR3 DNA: TGTGCCTGGGACAGGGGGGGAACTAATGAAAAACTGTTTTTT
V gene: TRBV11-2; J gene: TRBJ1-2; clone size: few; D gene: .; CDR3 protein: CASSLHQGWNYGYTF; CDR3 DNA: TGTGCCAGCAGCTTACATCAGGGTTGGAACTATGGCTACACCTTC
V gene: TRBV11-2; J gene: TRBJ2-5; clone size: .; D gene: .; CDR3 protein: CASSLAGGETQYF; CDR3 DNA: TGTGCCAGCAGCTTAGCGGGTGGAGAGACCCAGTACTTC
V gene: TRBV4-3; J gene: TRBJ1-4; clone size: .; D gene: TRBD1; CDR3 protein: CASSQEWGTGGRGEKLFF; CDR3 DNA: TGCGCCAGCAGCCAAGAGTGGGGGACAGGGGGACGGGGTGAAAAACTGTTTTTT
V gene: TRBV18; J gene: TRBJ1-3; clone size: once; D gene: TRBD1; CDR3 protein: CASSQGQVGNTIYF; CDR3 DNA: TGTGCCAGCTCCCAAGGACAGGTTGGAAACACCATATATTTT
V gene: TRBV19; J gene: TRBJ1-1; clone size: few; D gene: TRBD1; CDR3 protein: CASSGGQGSSEAFF; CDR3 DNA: TGTGCCAGTAGTGGAGGACAGGGATCATCTGAAGCTTTCTTT
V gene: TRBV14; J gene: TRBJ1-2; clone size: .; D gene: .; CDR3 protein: CASSQAREGRRGYTF; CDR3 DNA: TGTGCCAGCAGCCAAGCCCGCGAAGGGAGGAGAGGCTACACCTTC
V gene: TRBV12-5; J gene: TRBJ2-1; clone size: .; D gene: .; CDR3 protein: CASGLDPGTKFF; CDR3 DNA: TGTGCTAGTGGTCTAGATCCGGGAACCAAGTTCTTC